These 11 T cell receptor beta chains were all obtained from the same sample, sequenced in a study of T cell clonality in common variable immunodeficiency (dated by TCRdb to about 2015). Receptor libraries were prepared by the immunoSEQ multiplex PCR assay. Here the immuneACCESS table is served through TCRdb, limited to in-frame sequences with V and J called. Missing clones are a known gap in these copies; in checked studies unresolved V genes cover under half, and the rest lacks a known reason. For this sample the table reports some 44,000 clones, with no clone seen just once. Jointly, the top ten make up roughly 10% of the sample. Sequences were obtained from peripheral blood mononuclear cells. Receptors originate from a person aged 18 to 70 in good health.

This clone was picked up many times. With the read ending 3 residues before the CDR3 end, the germline J gene is used to fill in that end. This sequence joins TRBV12-5 and TRBJ1-1; 7 positions agree with TRBD1. Losses at the gene ends were 6 bases for V and 2 bases for J; bases not matched to a gene: 3. The CDR3 totals 13 residues. Germline V gene lookup returns CDR1 LGHNT and CDR2 FRNRAP. This CDR3 reads CASGGQSNTEAFF. CDR3 bases read: TGTGCTAGTGGGGGACAGTCAAACACTGAA.

This clone was observed many times. The read gets to within 3 residues of the CDR3 end, and the germline J gene fills in the rest. V and J are TRBV4-1 and TRBJ2-1, with 8 positions matching TRBD1. Looked up from germline, CDR1 is MGHRA and CDR2 is YSYEKL. The CDR3 spans 15 residues. V shed 6 bases and J 6 bases; nucleotides not matched to a gene: 10. CDR3 bases read: TGCGCCAGCAGACCGATCAGGGGGCGAGGCAATGAG. This gives the protein CASRPIRGRGNE. The CDR3, in full, reads CASRPIRGRGNEQFF.

This clone occurred many times. Coverage ceases 3 residues before the CDR3 finishes, and the germline J gene fills in the end. V usage is TRBV10-3 and J usage is TRBJ2-3, with 10 positions matching TRBD2. The CDR3 consists of 14 residues. V was pared by 6 bases and J by 3 bases, with 3 bases of the junction left unmatched. Germline-derived CDR1 and CDR2 are ENHRY and SYGVKD. The covered CDR3 bases are TGTGCCATCAGCGGGACTAGCGAAACAGATACG. This encodes CAISGTSETDT. The entire CDR3 protein is CAISGTSETDTQYF.

This clone was found many times. Read sequence stops 3 residues before the CDR3 end, and the germline J gene provides the missing end. The chain is built from TRBV18 and TRBJ1-1; maybe TRBD1 (6 bases). The germline CDR1 and CDR2 sequences are KGHSH and LQKENI. The CDR3 covers 13 residues. V was trimmed by 8 bases and J by 1 base, leaving 11 bases between them. The CDR3 DNA, read in part, is TGTGCCAGCAGGGGACAATGGAACACTGAA. It translates to CASRGQWNTE. In full, the CDR3 is CASRGQWNTEAFF.

This clone was seen many times. Read coverage stops 3 residues before the CDR3 terminus; the germline J gene supplies the remainder. This chain connects TRBV19 to TRBJ2-4, with D perhaps matching TRBD1 (6 bases). With 5 bases removed from V and 1 base from J, the gap between germline ends came to 15 bases. Germline assignment: CDR1 LNHDA and CDR2 SQIVND (reference sequence). The CDR3 length is 16 residues. CDR3 sequence: CASSSRGTDAKNIQYF. Incomplete CDR3 DNA: TGTGCCAGTAGTTCGAGGGGGACCGATGCCAAAAACATT.

On this clone: A read error is possible here, since a much larger clone lies one base away. The CDR3 end lies 3 residues beyond the end of the read and is filled in from the germline J gene. This chain connects TRBV7-2 to TRBJ2-5; 7 nucleotides align to TRBD1. The junction had 5 bases not matched to a gene; V was cut back by 5 bases and J by 2 bases. In germline, CDR1 is SGHTA, CDR2 FQGNSA. This CDR3 is built from 14 residues. The CDR3 bases that were read are TGTGCCAGCAGCCTCCAGACAGGGCAAGAGACC. Its translation: CASSLQTGQET. The whole CDR3 protein is CASSLQTGQETQYF.

In this sample, this clone turned up many times. The sequence runs out 3 residues before the end of the CDR3; the remainder is reconstructed from the germline J gene. This chain links TRBV7-3 with TRBJ2-1; TRBD2 matches 14 bases. The CDR3 is made up of 15 amino acids. V shed 5 bases and J 8 bases; nucleotides not matched to a gene: 5. Germline-derived CDR1 and CDR2 are SGHTA and FQGTGA. The sequenced CDR3 bases are TGTGCCAGCAGCGCGGGACTAGCGGGAGTCGATGAG. Encoded protein: CASSAGLAGVDE. The whole CDR3 region reads CASSAGLAGVDEQFF.

This clone was picked up many times. Read coverage stops 3 residues before the CDR3 terminus; the germline J gene supplies the remainder. The rearrangement uses TRBV27 and TRBJ1-2, with a possible D match to TRBD1 (6 bases). Germline values: CDR1 MNHEY, CDR2 SMNVEV (reference sequence). Trimming left V 7 bases short and J 4 bases short, with 19 bases between. The length of the CDR3 is 15 residues. The sequenced CDR3 bases are TGTGCCAGCACCCCTGCAGGGGCAACCAGCTATGGC. This gives the protein CASTPAGATSYG. The whole CDR3 sequence is CASTPAGATSYGYTF.

There are many counts of this clone. The read terminates 3 residues ahead of where the CDR3 ends, so the germline J gene completes it. The rearrangement joins TRBV20-1 to TRBJ1-6, with TRBD1 matching 8 bases. The CDR3 is made up of 16 amino acids. The germline V gene encodes CDR1 DFQATT and CDR2 SNEGSKA (reference sequence). J lost 8 bases, V lost 0 bases, and 9 bases had no gene match. The CDR3 loop reads CSARDNARGQDSPLHF. The part of the CDR3 DNA that was read is TGCAGTGCTAGAGATAATGCCAGGGGGCAGGATTCACCC.

This clone was counted at least ten times. The read ends 3 residues early relative to the CDR3; the germline J gene fills the gap. This chain connects TRBV5-1 to TRBJ2-7, with 7 positions matching TRBD1. The V segment lost 4 bases and the J segment 5 bases; nucleotides outside the gene matches: 3. The CDR3 spans 12 residues. Germline values: CDR1 SGHRS, CDR2 YFSETQ. CDR3 protein: CASSMDRNEQYF. CDR3 DNA, as far as it was read: TGCGCCAGCAGCATGGACAGGAACGAG.

This clone was counted at least ten times. The read terminates 3 residues ahead of where the CDR3 ends, so the germline J gene completes it. The chain has TRBV7-8 and TRBJ1-6; 8 nucleotides match TRBD1. The CDR3 covers 13 residues. Germline CDR1 SGHVS, CDR2 FQNEAQ. V shed 3 bases and J 10 bases; nucleotides not matched to a gene: 2. The DNA read from the CDR3 is TGTGCCAGCAGCTTGCAGGGGGCCTCACCC. Encoded protein: CASSLQGASP. The full CDR3 protein reads CASSLQGASPLHF.